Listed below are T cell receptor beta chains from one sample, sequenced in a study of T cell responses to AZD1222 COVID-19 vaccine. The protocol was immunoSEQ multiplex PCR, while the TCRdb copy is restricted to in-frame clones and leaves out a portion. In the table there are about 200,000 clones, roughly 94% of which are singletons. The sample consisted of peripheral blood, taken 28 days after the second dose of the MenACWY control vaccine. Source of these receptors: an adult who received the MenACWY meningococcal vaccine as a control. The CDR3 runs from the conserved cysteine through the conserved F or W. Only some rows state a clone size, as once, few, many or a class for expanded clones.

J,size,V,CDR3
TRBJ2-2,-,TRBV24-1,CATSDISGTGEHTGELFF
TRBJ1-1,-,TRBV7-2,CASSLGLRSGARTFF
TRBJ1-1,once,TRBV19,CASSRSWNRSRGNTEAFF
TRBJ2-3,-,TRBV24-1,CATSAPTAGHTDTQYF
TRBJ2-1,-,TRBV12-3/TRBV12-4,CASSLVGNEQFF
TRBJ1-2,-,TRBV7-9,CASSPRDSHTF
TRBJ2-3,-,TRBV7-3,CASSLGLSLRDTQYF
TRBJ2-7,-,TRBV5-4,CASSFWGGRYEQYF
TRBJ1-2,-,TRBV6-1,CASSEAGGWGYTF
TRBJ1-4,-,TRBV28,CASSSTATNEKLFF
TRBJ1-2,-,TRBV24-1,CATSDPTGEPYGYTF
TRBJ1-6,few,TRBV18,CASSPLGHSPLHF
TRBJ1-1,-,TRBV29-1,CSAGLGADMNTEAFF
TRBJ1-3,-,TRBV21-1,CASSVHLRGRSGNTIYF
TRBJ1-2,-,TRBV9,CASSLGTGTNYGYTF
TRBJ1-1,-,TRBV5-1,CASSLAPSPQGNTEAFF
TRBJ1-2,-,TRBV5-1,CASKSTLNYGYTF
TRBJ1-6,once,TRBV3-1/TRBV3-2,CASSQTADGNSPLHF
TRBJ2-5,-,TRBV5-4,CASRWGRGETQYF
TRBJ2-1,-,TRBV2,CASSASGGAKDGEQFF
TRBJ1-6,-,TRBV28,CASSLTPLNSPLHF
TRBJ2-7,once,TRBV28,CASSLPSNSYEQYF
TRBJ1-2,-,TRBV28,CASSIPNYGYTF
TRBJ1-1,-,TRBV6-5,CASSYGQGWVNTEAFF
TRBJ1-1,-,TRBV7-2,CASRRRGTTTEAFF
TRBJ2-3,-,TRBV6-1,CASSERAGAADTQYF
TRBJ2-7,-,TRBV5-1,CASSPGGTSGGIEQYF